This T cell receptor beta chain was found in a study of cytomegalovirus exposure and HLA in healthy donors. Study-level findings and limits: The study put 150 to 200 TCR beta chains on its list as cytomegalovirus-associated. Most TCR sequences were rare, but some public TCRs occurred in many donors.

The data were produced by immunoSEQ multiplex PCR, yet TCRdb's version contains in-frame clones alone and is incomplete. The sample yields about 130,000 clones, more than 70% seen once. On this clone: Its antigen is unidentified.

While the first cohort had over 650 subjects, the donors belonged to the separate validation cohort of over a hundred subjects. Looked up from germline, CDR1 is MNHNS and CDR2 is SASEGT. The J segment lost 2 bases and the V segment lost 7 bases, leaving 3 bases of the junction unmatched. This CDR3 region has 14 residues. Sample: PBMCs. This chain uses TRBV6-1 with TRBJ2-5, with 11 bases identical to TRBD2. The origin of this receptor is a man younger than 40 in good health and CMV-seronegative. CDR3 nucleotide sequence: TGTGCCAGCAAGGCTAGCGGGAGGCAAGAGACCCAGTACTTC. This translates into CASKASGRQETQYF.